The present T cell receptor (beta chain) was sequenced within a study of OX40 agonist ivuxolimab in advanced cancers. Study-wide background: The eligibility criteria allowed prior anti-PD-1, anti-PD-L1 or anti-CTLA-4 therapy, and approximately 38% had some.

Sequencing was performed with immunoSEQ multiplex PCR; in TCRdb, only in-frame clones are kept and a portion is missing. The sample contains 55,000 to 85,000 clones, 75% to 90% of which appear only once. Trimming left V 0 bases short and J 0 bases short, with 16 bases between. This CDR3 comprises 19 residues. Germline CDR1 is SGDLS and CDR2 is YYNGEE. Sequences were derived from CD4+ or CD8+ T cells sorted from blood, sampled in a trial of the OX40 agonist ivuxolimab. The sequence derives from an adult with an advanced solid tumor such as melanoma, head and neck, liver or kidney cancer. V is TRBV9 and J is TRBJ2-6; D is possibly TRBD1 or TRBD2 (5 bases each). The CDR3: CASSVAPGEGNSGANVLTF. CDR3 DNA: TGTGCCAGCAGCGTAGCCCCCGGTGAGGGGAACTCTGGGGCCAACGTCCTGACTTTC.